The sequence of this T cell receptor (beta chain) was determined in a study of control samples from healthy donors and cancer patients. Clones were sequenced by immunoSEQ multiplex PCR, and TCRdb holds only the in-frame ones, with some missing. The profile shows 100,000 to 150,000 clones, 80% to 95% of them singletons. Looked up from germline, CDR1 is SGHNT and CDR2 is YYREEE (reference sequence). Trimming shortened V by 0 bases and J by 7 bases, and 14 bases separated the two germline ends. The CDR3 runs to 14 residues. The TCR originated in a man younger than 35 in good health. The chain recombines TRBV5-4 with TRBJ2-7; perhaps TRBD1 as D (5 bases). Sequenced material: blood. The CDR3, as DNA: TGTGCCAGCAGCTTGGAGGCTAGTCCAGGGGAGCAGTACTTC. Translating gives CASSLEASPGEQYF.